This T cell receptor (beta chain) stems from a study of blood T cells in healthy people across ages. This clonotype was counted many times. A sample-barcoded 5' primer and a J-beta primer mix were used in a second PCR of about 7 to 12 cycles. A single record per CDR3 protein comes from TCRdb applying MiXCR to the 5' RACE reads. Of around 870,000 distinct CDR3 sequences listed, 29% are singletons. In germline, CDR1 is SGHTA, CDR2 FQGNSA. V shed 4 bases and J 8 bases; nucleotides not matched to a gene: 6. The CDR3 totals 14 residues. Sequencing was done on a sample of blood. This chain joins TRBV7-2 and TRBJ2-1, with 9 bases identical to TRBD2. The TCR originated in a woman older than 75 in good health. The CDR3 nucleotides are TGTGCCAGCAGCTCTTGGACTAGCGACGATGAGCAGTTCTTC. The encoded protein is CASSSWTSDDEQFF.